This entry concerns a single T cell receptor (beta chain). What it recognizes is unknown. Documented treatment: approximately 9-day PBMC culture with coronavirus spike peptide pools or control peptides (ViraFEST assay). Under the ViraFEST approach, antigen-specific T cells were expanded with peptide pools and TCRs subsequently sequenced. The source of the sample is a study of vaccination and CD4 T cells after COVID-19. Study-level information: SARS-CoV-2 had been detected by nasal swab PCR in convalescent patients; nine were mild, one severe. Following dose two, a median about 70 days (range 14 to 241) passed before post-vaccine samples were taken.

Cultured CD4+ T-cell DNA underwent Oncomine TCR Beta short-read sequencing. MiXCR, applied by TCRdb to the PCR reads, yields one record per CDR3 protein. The data show over 8,500 distinct CDR3 sequences, about 40% seen once. The source material was CD4+ T cells from blood, cultured in vitro. The receptor was isolated from a human donor who had recovered from COVID-19.

In DNA form, the CDR3 reads TGTGCCAGCAGTGAGGGACTGATGGTGCCCCAGCATTTT. The encoded protein is CASSEGLMVPQHF. The chain has TRBV2 and TRBJ1-5; TRBD1 is a possible D gene (5 bases). Germline values: CDR1 SNHLY, CDR2 FYNNEI. Trimming cost V 3 bases and J 9 bases, with 12 bases left between them. This CDR3 has 13 amino acids.